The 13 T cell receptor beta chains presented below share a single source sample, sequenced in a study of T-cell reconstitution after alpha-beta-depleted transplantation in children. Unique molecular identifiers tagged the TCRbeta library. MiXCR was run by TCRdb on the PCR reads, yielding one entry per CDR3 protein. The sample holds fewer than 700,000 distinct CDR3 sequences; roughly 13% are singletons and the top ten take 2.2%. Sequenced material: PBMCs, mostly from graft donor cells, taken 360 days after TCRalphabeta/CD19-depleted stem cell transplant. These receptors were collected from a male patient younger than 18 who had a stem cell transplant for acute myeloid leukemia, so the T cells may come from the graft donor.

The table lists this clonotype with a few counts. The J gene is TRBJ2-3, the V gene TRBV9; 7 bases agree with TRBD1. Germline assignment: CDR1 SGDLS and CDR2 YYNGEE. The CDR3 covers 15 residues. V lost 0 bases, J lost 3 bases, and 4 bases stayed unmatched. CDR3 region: CASSVGTGVTDTQYF. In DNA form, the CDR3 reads TGTGCCAGCAGCGTAGGCACAGGGGTGACAGATACGCAGTATTTT.

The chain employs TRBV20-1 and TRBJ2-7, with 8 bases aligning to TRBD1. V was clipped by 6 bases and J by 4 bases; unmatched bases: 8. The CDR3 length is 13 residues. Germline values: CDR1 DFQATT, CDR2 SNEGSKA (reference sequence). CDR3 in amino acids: CSAPDRETYEQYF. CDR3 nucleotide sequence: TGCAGTGCGCCGGACAGGGAGACGTACGAGCAGTACTTC.

CDR3 sequence: CASSPVAGQGTETQYF. As DNA, the CDR3 is TGTGCCAGCTCACCAGTGGCGGGCCAGGGCACCGAGACCCAGTACTTC. The gene calls are TRBV18 and TRBJ2-5, with D possibly being TRBD1 or TRBD2 (5 bases each). Germline lookup yields CDR1 KGHSH and CDR2 LQKENI. CDR3 length equals 16 residues. With 2 bases removed from V and 5 bases from J, the gap between germline ends came to 18 bases.

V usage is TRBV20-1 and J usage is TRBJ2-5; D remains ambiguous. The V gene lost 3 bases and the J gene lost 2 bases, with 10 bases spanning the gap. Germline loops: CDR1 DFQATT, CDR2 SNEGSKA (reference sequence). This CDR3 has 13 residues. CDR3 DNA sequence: TGCAGTGCTAGTCGGAGATATCAAGAGACCCAGTACTTC. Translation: CSASRRYQETQYF.

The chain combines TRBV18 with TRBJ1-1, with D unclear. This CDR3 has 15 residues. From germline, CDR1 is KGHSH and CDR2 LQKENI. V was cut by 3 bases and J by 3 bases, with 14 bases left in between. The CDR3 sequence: CASSPREGGYTEAFF. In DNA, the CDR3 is TGTGCCAGCTCACCGCGAGAGGGTGGGTACACTGAAGCTTTCTTT.

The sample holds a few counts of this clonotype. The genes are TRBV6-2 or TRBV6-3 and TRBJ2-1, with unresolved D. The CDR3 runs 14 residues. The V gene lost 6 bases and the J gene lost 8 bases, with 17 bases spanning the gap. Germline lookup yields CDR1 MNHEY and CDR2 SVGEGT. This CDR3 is CASRPFLVGHEQFF. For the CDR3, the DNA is TGTGCCAGCAGACCCTTTTTGGTTGGGCATGAGCAGTTCTTC.

CDR3 sequence reads: CASSLAQGEDTGELFF. The CDR3 DNA reads as TGTGCCAGCAGCTTAGCGCAGGGTGAGGACACCGGGGAGCTGTTTTTT. This chain uses TRBV7-6 with TRBJ2-2; TRBD1 might be the D (5 bases). V was shortened by 0 bases and J by 3 bases, with 11 bases between the two germline ends. The CDR3 has 16 amino acids. Germline CDR1 SGHVS, CDR2 FNYEAQ.

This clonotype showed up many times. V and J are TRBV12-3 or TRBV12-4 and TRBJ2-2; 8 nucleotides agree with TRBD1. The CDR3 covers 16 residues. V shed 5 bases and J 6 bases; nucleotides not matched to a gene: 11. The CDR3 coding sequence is TGTGCCAGCAGTCCTCGACAGGGGTACGAGGCCGGGGAGCTGTTTTTT. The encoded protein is CASSPRQGYEAGELFF.

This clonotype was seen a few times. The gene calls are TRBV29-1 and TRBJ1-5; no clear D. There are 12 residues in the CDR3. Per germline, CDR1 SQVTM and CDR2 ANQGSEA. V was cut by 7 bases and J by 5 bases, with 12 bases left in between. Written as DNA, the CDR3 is TGCAGCGCCGCCGGTGGGGATCAGCCCCAGCATTTT. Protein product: CSAAGGDQPQHF.

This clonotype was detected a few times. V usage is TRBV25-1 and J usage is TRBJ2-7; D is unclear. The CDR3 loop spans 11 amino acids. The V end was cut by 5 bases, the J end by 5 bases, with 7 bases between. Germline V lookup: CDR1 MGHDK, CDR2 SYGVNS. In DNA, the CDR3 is TGTGCCAGCAGTAACCCGAACGAGCAGTACTTC. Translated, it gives CASSNPNEQYF.

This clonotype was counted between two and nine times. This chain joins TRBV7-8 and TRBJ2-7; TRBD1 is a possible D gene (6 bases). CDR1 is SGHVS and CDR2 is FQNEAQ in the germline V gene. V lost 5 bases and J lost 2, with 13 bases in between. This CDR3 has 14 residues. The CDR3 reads CASSEFGTTYEQYF. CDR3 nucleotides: TGTGCCAGCAGCGAATTTGGGACAACCTACGAGCAGTACTTC.

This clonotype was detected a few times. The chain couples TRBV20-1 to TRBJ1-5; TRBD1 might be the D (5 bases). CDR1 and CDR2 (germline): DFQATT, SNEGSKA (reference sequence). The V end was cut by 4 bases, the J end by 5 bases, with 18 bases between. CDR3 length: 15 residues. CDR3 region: CSAKLLTVYYQPQHF. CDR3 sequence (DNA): TGCAGTGCTAAACTGCTGACAGTCTACTATCAGCCCCAGCATTTT.

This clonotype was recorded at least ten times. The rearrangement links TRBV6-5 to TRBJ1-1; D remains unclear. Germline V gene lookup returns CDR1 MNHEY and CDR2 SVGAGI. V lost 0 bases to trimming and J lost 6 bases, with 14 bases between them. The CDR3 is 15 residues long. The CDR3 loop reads CASSYSVSWRAEAFF. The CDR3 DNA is TGTGCCAGCAGTTACTCCGTCAGTTGGCGAGCTGAAGCTTTCTTT.